This TCR beta chain was identified in a study of T cell responses to AZD1222 COVID-19 vaccine. Looking at the study overall: Pooled samples include second doses given at about 4 or 12 weeks.

From germline, CDR1 is MDHEN and CDR2 SYDVKM. After removal of 6 bases from V and 0 bases from J, the junction contained 14 bases not matched to a gene. This CDR3 is built from 17 residues. Comment on this clone: The antigen remains unidentified.

Measured with immunoSEQ multiplex PCR; TCRdb has only the in-frame clones, and not every one. The sample includes some 92,000 clones, around 90% of them seen just once. General study points: Within unmutated variant regions lay the reported targets of nearly half of spike-specific TCRs. Donors in the cohort were predominantly white British and more often female, and clonal diversity was possibly underestimated.

The TCR comes from an adult in good health. V gene TRBV28 combines with J gene TRBJ2-7; 7 nucleotides align to TRBD2. Sequenced material: peripheral blood, taken on day 0 of AZD1222 vaccination. CDR3 coding DNA: TGTGCCAGCAGGGGGGGGAGGGCAAGAAAAAACTCCTACGAGCAGTACTTC. As protein: CASRGGRARKNSYEQYF.